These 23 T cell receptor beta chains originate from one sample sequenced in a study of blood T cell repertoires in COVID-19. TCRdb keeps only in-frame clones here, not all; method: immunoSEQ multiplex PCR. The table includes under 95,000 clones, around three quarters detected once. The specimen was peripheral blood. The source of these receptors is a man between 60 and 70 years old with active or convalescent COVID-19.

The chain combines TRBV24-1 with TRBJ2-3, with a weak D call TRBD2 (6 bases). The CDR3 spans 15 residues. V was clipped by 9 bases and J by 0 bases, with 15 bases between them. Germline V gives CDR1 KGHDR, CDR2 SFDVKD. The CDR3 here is CATGGIGGSTDTQYF. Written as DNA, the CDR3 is TGTGCCACCGGAGGGATTGGGGGGAGCACAGATACGCAGTATTTT.

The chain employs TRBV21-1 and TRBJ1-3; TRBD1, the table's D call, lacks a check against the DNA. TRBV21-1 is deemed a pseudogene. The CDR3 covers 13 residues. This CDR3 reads CASRLAQGNTIYF. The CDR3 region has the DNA TGTGCCAGCAGGTTGGCTCAAGGAAACACCATATATTTT.

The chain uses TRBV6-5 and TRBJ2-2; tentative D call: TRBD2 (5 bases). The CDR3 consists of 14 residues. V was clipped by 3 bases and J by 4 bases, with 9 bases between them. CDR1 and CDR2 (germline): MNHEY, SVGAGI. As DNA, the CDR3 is TGTGCCAGCAGTTATCATCGGGGCACCGGGGAGCTGTTTTTT. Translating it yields CASSYHRGTGELFF.

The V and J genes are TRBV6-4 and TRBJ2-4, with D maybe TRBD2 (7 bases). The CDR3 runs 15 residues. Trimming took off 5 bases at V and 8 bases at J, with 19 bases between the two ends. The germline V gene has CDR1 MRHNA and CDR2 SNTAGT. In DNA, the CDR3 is TGTGCCAGCAGTCCCTCAGGAGGGGGGGTTCACATTCAGTACTTC. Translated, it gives CASSPSGGGVHIQYF.

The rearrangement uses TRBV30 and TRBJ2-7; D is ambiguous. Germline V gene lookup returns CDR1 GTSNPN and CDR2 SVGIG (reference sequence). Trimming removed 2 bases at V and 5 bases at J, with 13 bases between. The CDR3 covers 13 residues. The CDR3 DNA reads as TGTGCCTGGAGTAAAACGCAGGATAACGAGCAGTACTTC. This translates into CAWSKTQDNEQYF.

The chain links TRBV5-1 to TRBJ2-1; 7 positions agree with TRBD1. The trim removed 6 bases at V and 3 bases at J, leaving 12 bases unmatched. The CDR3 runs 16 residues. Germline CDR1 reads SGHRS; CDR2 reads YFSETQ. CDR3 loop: CASTIVPAGGYNEQFF. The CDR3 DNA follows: TGCGCCAGCACCATCGTACCGGCAGGGGGCTACAATGAGCAGTTCTTC. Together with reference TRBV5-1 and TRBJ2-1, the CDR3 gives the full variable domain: KAGVTQTPRYLIKTRGQQVTLSCSPISGHRSVSWYQQTPGQGLQFLFEYFSETQRNKGNFPGRFSGRQFSNSRSEMNVSTLELGDSALYLCASTIVPAGGYNEQFFGPGTRLTVL.

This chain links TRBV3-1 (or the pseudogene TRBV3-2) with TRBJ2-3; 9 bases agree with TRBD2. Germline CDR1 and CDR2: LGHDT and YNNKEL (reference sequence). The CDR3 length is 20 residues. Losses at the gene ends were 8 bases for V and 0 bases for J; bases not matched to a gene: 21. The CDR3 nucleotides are TGTGCCAGCGACGGGGGGCCTAGCGGGGCCCGAAGTGCTAGCACAGATACGCAGTATTTT. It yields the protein CASDGGPSGARSASTDTQYF.

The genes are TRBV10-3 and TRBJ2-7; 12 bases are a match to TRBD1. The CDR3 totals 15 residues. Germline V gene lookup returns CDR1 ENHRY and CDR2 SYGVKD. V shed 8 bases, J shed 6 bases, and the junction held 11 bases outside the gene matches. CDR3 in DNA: TGTGCCATCTCGGGACAGGGGGCTATTTTGGGCGAGCAGTACTTC. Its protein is CAISGQGAILGEQYF.

The CDR3: CASSRGWLTNEKLFF. The CDR3 coding sequence is TGTGCCAGCAGCCGCGGTTGGCTGACTAATGAAAAACTGTTTTTT. The chain carries TRBV3-1 (or the pseudogene TRBV3-2) and TRBJ1-4; the D is unclear. Per germline, CDR1 LGHDT and CDR2 YNNKEL (reference sequence). The CDR3 is made up of 15 amino acids. The V end was cut by 4 bases, the J end by 2 bases, with 11 bases between.

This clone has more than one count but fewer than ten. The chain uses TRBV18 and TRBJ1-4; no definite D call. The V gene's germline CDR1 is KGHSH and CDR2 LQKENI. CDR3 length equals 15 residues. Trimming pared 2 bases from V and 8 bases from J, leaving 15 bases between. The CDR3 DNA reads TGTGCCAGCTCACCAGAGGGCGGCAACCAAGAAAAACTGTTTTTT. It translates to CASSPEGGNQEKLFF. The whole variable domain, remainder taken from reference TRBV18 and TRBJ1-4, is NAGVMQNPRHLVRRRGQEARLRCSPMKGHSHVYWYRQLPEEGLKFMVYLQKENIIDESGMPKERFSAEFPKEGPSILRIQQVVRGDSAAYFCASSPEGGNQEKLFFGSGTQLSVL.

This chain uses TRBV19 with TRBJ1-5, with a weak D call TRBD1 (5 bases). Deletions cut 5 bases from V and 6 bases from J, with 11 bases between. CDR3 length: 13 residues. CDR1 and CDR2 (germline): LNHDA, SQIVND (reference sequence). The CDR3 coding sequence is TGTGCCAGTAGTCCCTTGGACACTCAGCCCCAGCATTTT. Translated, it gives CASSPLDTQPQHF.

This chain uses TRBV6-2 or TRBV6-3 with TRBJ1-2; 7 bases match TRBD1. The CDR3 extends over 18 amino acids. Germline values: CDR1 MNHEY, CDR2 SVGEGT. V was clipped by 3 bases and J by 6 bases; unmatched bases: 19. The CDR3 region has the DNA TGTGCCAGCAGTTATTACCCAGTCCGGGCAGGGGGTTCGGATGGCTACACCTTC. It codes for CASSYYPVRAGGSDGYTF.

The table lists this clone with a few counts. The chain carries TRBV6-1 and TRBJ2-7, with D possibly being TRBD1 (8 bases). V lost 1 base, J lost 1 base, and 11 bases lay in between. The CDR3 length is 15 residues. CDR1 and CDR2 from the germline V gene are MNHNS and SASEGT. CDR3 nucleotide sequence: TGTGCCAGCAGTGAAGACAGGGGGGGGTCCTACGAGCAGTACTTC. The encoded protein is CASSEDRGGSYEQYF.

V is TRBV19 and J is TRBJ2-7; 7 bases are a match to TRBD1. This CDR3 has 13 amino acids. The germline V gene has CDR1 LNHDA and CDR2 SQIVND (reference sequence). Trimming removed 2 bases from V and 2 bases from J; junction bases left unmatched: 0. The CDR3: CASSIQGAYEQYF. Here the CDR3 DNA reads TGTGCCAGTAGTATACAGGGGGCCTACGAGCAGTACTTC.

The CDR3 reads CASSYREGVNTEAFF. In nucleotides, the CDR3 is TGTGCCAGCAGTTACAGGGAGGGGGTTAACACTGAAGCTTTCTTT. The chain couples TRBV2 to TRBJ1-1; perhaps TRBD1 as D (6 bases). In germline, CDR1 is SNHLY, CDR2 FYNNEI. V lost 5 bases, J lost 2 bases, and 15 bases lay in between. This CDR3 is built from 15 residues.

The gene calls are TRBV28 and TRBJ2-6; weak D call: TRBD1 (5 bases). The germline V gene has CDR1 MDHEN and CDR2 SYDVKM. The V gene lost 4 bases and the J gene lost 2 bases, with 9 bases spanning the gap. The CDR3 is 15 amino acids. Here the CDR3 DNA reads TGTGCCAGCAGTTCCACAGGTACTGGGGCCAACGTCCTGACTTTC. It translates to CASSSTGTGANVLTF.

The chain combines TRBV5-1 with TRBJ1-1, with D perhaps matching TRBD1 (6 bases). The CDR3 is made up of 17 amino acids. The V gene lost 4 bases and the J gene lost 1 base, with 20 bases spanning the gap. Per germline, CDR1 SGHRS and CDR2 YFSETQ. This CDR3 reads CASSPNPRGLGNTEAFF. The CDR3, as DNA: TGCGCCAGCAGCCCAAACCCCAGGGGTCTCGGGAACACTGAAGCTTTCTTT. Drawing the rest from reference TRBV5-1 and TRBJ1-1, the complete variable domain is KAGVTQTPRYLIKTRGQQVTLSCSPISGHRSVSWYQQTPGQGLQFLFEYFSETQRNKGNFPGRFSGRQFSNSRSEMNVSTLELGDSALYLCASSPNPRGLGNTEAFFGQGTRLTVV.

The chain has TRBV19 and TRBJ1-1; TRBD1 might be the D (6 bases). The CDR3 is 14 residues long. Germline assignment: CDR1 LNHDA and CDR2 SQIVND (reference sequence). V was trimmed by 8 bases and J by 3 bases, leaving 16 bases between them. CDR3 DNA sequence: TGTGCCAGTGCTTGGGGCAGGGGCTACACTGAAGCTTTCTTT. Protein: CASAWGRGYTEAFF.

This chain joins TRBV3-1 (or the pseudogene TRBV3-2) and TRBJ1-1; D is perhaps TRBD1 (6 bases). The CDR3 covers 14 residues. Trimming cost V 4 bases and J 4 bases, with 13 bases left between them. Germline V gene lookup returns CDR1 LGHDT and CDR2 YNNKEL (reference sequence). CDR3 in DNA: TGTGCCAGCAGCCCCAACAGGGTGGGCACTGAAGCTTTCTTT. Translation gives CASSPNRVGTEAFF.

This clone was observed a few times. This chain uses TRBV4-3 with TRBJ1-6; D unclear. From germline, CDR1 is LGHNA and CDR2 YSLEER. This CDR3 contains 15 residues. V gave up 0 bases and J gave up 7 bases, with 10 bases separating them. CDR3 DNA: TGCGCCAGCAGCCAAGATCCAGGCCAAAATTCACCCCTCCACTTT. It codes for CASSQDPGQNSPLHF.

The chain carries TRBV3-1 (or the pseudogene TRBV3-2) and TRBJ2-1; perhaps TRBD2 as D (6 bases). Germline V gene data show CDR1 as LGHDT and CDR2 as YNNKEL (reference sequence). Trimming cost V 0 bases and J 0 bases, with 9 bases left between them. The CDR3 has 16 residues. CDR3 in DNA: TGTGCCAGCAGCCAAGAGGGGACTCACTCCTACAATGAGCAGTTCTTC. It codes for CASSQEGTHSYNEQFF.

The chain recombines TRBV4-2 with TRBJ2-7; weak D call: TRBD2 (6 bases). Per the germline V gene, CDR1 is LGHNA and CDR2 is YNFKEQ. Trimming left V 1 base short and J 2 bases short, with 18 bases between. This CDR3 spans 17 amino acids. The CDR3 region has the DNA TGTGCCAGCAGCCAAGTCCAGGCGGGGAGTTTCGCCTACGAGCAGTACTTC. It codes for CASSQVQAGSFAYEQYF.

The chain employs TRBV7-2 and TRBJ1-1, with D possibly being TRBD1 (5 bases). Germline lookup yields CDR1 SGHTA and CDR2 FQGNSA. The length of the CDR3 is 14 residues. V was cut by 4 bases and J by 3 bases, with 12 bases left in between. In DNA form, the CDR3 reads TGTGCCAGCAGCTCCATGGGGGGTCACACTGAAGCTTTCTTT. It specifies CASSSMGGHTEAFF.